Listed below are T cell receptor beta chains from one sample, sequenced in a study of blood T cell repertoires in COVID-19. Method: immunoSEQ multiplex PCR; TCRdb's copy keeps in-frame clones and lacks some. The repertoire holds tens of thousands of clones, about 80% seen once, with roughly 29% in the top ten. The sequenced material came from peripheral blood. These receptor sequences come from a man aged 55 to 70 with active or convalescent COVID-19. Each CDR3 is given with its conserved first and last residue. The D gene is left open where the match is weak. Rows give clone size only sometimes, using once, few, many, or a class for an expanded clone.

>TRBV3-1/TRBV3-2|TRBJ1-2|-|-
TGTGCCAGCAGCCAATATTTCGGTGGCAGGAACTATGGCTACACCTTC
CASSQYFGGRNYGYTF
>TRBV23-1|TRBJ1-2|once|-
TGCGCCAGCAGGCTCACCAGGGTCTCGAGGTATGGCTACACCTTC
CASRLTRVSRYGYTF
>TRBV24-1|TRBJ2-5|few|TRBD2
TGTGCCACCAGTGATATCGTTAGCGGGGGGCTGGAGACCCAGTACTTC
CATSDIVSGGLETQYF
>TRBV6-4|TRBJ1-3|few|-
TGTGCCAGCAGTGACTCTGACTTCTCTGGAAACACCATATATTTT
CASSDSDFSGNTIYF
>TRBV19|TRBJ1-2|few|TRBD1
TGTGCCAGTAGTACCCGGGACAGGATCTTTGGCTACACCTTC
CASSTRDRIFGYTF
>TRBV27|TRBJ2-2|-|-
TGTGCCAGCAGTTCGACTAAATTGGGGACCGGGGAGCTGTTTTTT
CASSSTKLGTGELFF
>TRBV27|TRBJ2-5|-|TRBD2
TGTGCCAGCAGTAGTACCCGGGGGGATTCGGAGACCCAGTACTTC
CASSSTRGDSETQYF
>TRBV5-4|TRBJ1-4|-|-
TGTGCCAGCAGACAGGGTGGGGAAGGTGAAAAACTGTTTTTT
CASRQGGEGEKLFF
>TRBV12-3/TRBV12-4|TRBJ2-3|-|-
TGTGCCAGCGCAGGGACAGATACGCAGTATTTT
CASAGTDTQYF
>TRBV12-3/TRBV12-4|TRBJ2-1|-|-
TGTGCCAGCAGTCAAGACAGTTACAATGAGCAGTTCTTC
CASSQDSYNEQFF